This paragraph reports one T cell receptor beta chain. This entry comes from a study of blood T cells in healthy people across ages. Using a J-beta primer mix together with a sample-barcoded 5' primer, a second PCR was run for 7 to 11 cycles. TCRdb analysed the 5' RACE reads with MiXCR anew, one entry per CDR3 protein. The data show roughly 800,000 distinct CDR3 sequences, with nearly 60% seen just once and about 20% held by the top ten. The CDR3 contains 15 residues. V dropped 1 base and J dropped 4; count of bases not matched to a gene: 2. Germline-derived CDR1 and CDR2 are GTSNPN and SVGIG (reference sequence).

The sequenced sample was blood. The chain links TRBV30 to TRBJ2-5; TRBD2 matches at 14 bases. The receptor's source is a man aged 30 to 39 in good health. The CDR3 sequence is CAWSAGLAGAETQYF. The CDR3 nucleotides read TGTGCCTGGAGTGCGGGACTAGCGGGAGCAGAGACCCAGTACTTC.